This is a list of T cell receptor beta chains from one sample in a study of T cells after yellow fever vaccination. TCRdb ran MiXCR on the 5' RACE reads and lists one entry per CDR3 protein. The table lists about 340,000 distinct CDR3 sequences, 8.7% of them singletons, with around 17% in the top ten. The sequenced sample was PBMCs, obtained on the day of the first yellow fever vaccination. The origin of the receptors is a young man who received the YFV17D yellow fever vaccine. The CDR3 runs from the conserved cysteine through the conserved F or W. The D gene is left open where the match is weak. Expanded clones are given a class, and other clones once, few, many or no size at all.

>TRBD1|TRBJ1-5|TRBV2|NA
CASRSKNVQGAQPQHF
TGTGCCAGCAGGTCAAAGAACGTCCAGGGGGCTCAGCCCCAGCATTTT
>NA|TRBJ1-1|TRBV5-1|NA
CASSWGDPGPGTFF
TGCGCCAGCAGCTGGGGGGACCCTGGGCCTGGAACTTTCTTT
>TRBD1|TRBJ2-1|TRBV7-2|few
CASSLVPDRAGQQFF
TGTGCCAGCAGCTTAGTGCCGGACAGGGCAGGGCAGCAGTTCTTC
>NA|TRBJ1-6|TRBV27|few
CASTRTSYNSPLHF
TGTGCCAGCACGAGGACGTCCTATAATTCACCCCTCCACTTT
>NA|TRBJ2-3|TRBV5-1|NA
CASSSQDSSTDTQYF
TGCGCCAGCAGCTCCCAGGATTCTAGCACAGATACGCAGTATTTT
>TRBD1|TRBJ2-1|TRBV5-6|NA
CASSLGQAYYNEQFF
TGTGCCAGCAGCTTAGGACAGGCATACTACAATGAGCAGTTCTTC
>NA|TRBJ2-2|TRBV7-6|NA
CASSLAPYGELFF
TGTGCCAGCAGCTTAGCCCCCTACGGGGAGCTGTTTTTT
>NA|TRBJ2-5|TRBV4-2|few
CASSQAWGPAETQYF
TGTGCCAGCAGCCAAGCGTGGGGACCGGCTGAGACCCAGTACTTC
>NA|TRBJ2-2|TRBV6-1|NA
CAIWPANTGELFF
TGTGCCATCTGGCCCGCGAACACCGGGGAGCTGTTTTTT
>TRBD2|TRBJ2-3|TRBV6-1|few
CASRSSGGASDTQYF
TGTGCCAGCAGGTCGAGCGGGGGGGCATCAGATACGCAGTATTTT
>NA|TRBJ2-2|TRBV18|many
CASSPTPGDGELFF
TGTGCCAGCTCACCCACGCCAGGGGACGGGGAGCTGTTTTTT
>NA|TRBJ2-2|TRBV6-1|NA
CASRPPVRLRGGELFF
TGTGCCAGCAGGCCCCCCGTTCGGCTAAGGGGCGGGGAGCTGTTTTTT
>TRBD2|TRBJ2-3|TRBV9|few
CASSPYSGGAPDTQYF
TGTGCCAGCAGCCCCTATAGCGGGGGGGCCCCAGATACGCAGTATTTT
>NA|TRBJ1-2|TRBV2|NA
CASSAMTDPYGYTF
TGTGCCAGCAGTGCGATGACAGACCCCTATGGCTACACCTTC
>NA|TRBJ2-1|TRBV20-1|NA
CSARPFTGVRDYIWQFF
TGCAGTGCTAGACCCTTTACAGGGGTTCGGGACTATATTTGGCAGTTCTTC
>TRBD1|TRBJ1-6|TRBV4-1|NA
CASSQGQGASSPLHF
TGCGCCAGCAGCCAAGGACAGGGAGCGAGTTCACCCCTCCACTTT
>NA|TRBJ2-1|TRBV7-2|NA
CASSLARGAVNEQFF
TGTGCCAGCAGCTTAGCCAGGGGGGCCGTAAATGAGCAGTTCTTC
>NA|TRBJ2-3|TRBV12-3/TRBV12-4|many
CATRDARGTDTQYF
TGTGCCACAAGGGACGCTCGGGGAACAGATACGCAGTATTTT
>NA|TRBJ2-2|TRBV6-2/TRBV6-3|many
CASSYSPPWSGELFF
TGTGCCAGCAGTTACTCCCCCCCGTGGAGCGGGGAGCTGTTTTTT
>NA|TRBJ2-3|TRBV6-2/TRBV6-3|NA
CASSSTGDYSTDTQYF
TGTGCCAGCAGCTCCACAGGGGACTACAGCACAGATACGCAGTATTTT
>TRBD2|TRBJ2-1|TRBV6-2/TRBV6-3|few
CASSSQLAGYNEQFF
TGTGCCAGCAGTTCCCAACTAGCGGGTTACAATGAGCAGTTCTTC
>NA|TRBJ1-1|TRBV5-1|few
CASSIAARALMNTEAFF
TGCGCCAGCAGCATCGCGGCCCGGGCACTCATGAACACTGAAGCTTTCTTT
>NA|TRBJ1-6|TRBV20-1|NA
CSARWALNNSPLHF
TGCAGTGCTAGGTGGGCGCTAAATAATTCACCCCTCCACTTT
>TRBD2|TRBJ2-7|TRBV4-1|few
CASSQMRAGERSYEQYF
TGCGCCAGCAGCCAAATGCGGGCGGGGGAACGGTCCTACGAGCAGTACTTC
>TRBD2|TRBJ2-5|TRBV2|few
CASRRGLAGSQETQYF
TGTGCCAGCAGAAGAGGACTAGCGGGGTCCCAAGAGACCCAGTACTTC
>NA|TRBJ1-2|TRBV19|few
CATASQGVGYGYTF
TGTGCCACCGCCTCACAGGGTGTAGGATATGGCTACACCTTC